This entry concerns a single TCR beta chain. Its antigen remains unidentified. V lost 4 bases, J lost 5 bases, and 21 bases lay in between. The CDR3 has 17 amino acids. In germline, CDR1 is SGDLS, CDR2 YYNGEE. Clones were sequenced by immunoSEQ multiplex PCR, and TCRdb holds only the in-frame ones, with some missing. In the table there are about 92,000 clones, just under 80% of which are singletons. The time point was: baseline, week 1 (first vaccination visit). Indicated treatment: pre-vaccination baseline after standard-of-care therapy. The data derive from a study of a mutant IDH1 vaccine in newly diagnosed glioma. Study as a whole: Males made up 62.5% and females approximately 38% of treated patients, whose mean age was 40.4 years. Beforehand, treatment had been radiotherapy, temozolomide, or both; the majority received both.

The study, taken as a whole, reports: Researchers report vaccine-induced immune responses in approximately 93% of patients. Pseudoprogression apparently tracked independently of changes in top peripheral T cell clonotypes.

This clonotype was sampled from a man between 35 and 55 years old with glioma. This material consisted of PBMCs, taken from a glioma patient treated with radiotherapy, temozolomide or both. The rearrangement joins TRBV9 to TRBJ2-2; TRBD1 might be the D (5 bases). The CDR3 sequence is CASSPRVSSEFTGELFF. The DNA of the CDR3 is TGTGCCAGCAGCCCCAGGGTCTCCTCGGAGTTTACCGGGGAGCTGTTTTTT.